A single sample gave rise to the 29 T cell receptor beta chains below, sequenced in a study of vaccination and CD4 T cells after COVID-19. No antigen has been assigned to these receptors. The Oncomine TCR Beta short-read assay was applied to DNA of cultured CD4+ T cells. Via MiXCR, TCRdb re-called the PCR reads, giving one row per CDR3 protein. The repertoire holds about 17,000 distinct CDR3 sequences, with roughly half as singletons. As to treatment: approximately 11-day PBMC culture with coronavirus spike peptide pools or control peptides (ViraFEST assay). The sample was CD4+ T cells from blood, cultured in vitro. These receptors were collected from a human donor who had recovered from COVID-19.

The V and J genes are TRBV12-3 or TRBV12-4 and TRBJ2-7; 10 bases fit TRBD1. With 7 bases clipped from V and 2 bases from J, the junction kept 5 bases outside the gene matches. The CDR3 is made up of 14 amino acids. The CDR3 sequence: CASTWDRGPYEQYF. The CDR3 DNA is TGTGCCAGCACTTGGGACAGGGGCCCCTACGAGCAGTACTTC.

For the CDR3, the DNA is TGTGCCAGTAGTACCGGGCCCCAGGAGACTCAGCCCCAGCATTTT. Translation: CASSTGPQETQPQHF. The chain combines TRBV19 with TRBJ1-5; D unclear. The V gene lost 4 bases and the J gene lost 6 bases, with 16 bases spanning the gap. This CDR3 is 15 amino acids long. CDR1 is LNHDA, CDR2 SQIVND, per germline (reference sequence).

CDR3 sequence: CASSRNTGGSGNTIYF. Written as DNA, the CDR3 is TGTGCCAGCAGCCGCAATACAGGGGGCTCTGGAAACACCATATATTTT. This chain links TRBV12-3 or TRBV12-4 with TRBJ1-3; 8 bases agree with TRBD1. J was trimmed by 0 bases and V by 6 bases; bases with no gene match: 7. The CDR3 contains 16 residues.

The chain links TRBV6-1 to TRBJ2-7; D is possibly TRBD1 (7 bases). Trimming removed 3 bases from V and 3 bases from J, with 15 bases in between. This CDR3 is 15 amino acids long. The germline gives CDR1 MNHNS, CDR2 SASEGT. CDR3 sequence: CASSDQAGGIYEQYF. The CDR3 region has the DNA TGTGCCAGCAGTGATCAGGCAGGGGGGATCTACGAGCAGTACTTC.

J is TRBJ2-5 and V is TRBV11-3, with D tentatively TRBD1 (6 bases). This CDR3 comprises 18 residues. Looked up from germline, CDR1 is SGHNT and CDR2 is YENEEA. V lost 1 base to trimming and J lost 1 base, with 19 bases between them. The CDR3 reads CASSLVLDRFLSQETQYF. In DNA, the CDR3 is TGTGCCAGCAGCTTAGTCCTAGACAGGTTCCTCTCCCAAGAGACCCAGTACTTC.

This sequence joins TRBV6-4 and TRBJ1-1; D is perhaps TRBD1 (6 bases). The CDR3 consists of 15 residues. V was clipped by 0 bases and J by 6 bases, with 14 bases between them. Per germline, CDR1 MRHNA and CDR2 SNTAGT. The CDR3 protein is CASSDSLAGTPEAFF. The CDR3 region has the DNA TGTGCCAGCAGTGACTCCTTAGCCGGGACACCTGAAGCTTTCTTT.

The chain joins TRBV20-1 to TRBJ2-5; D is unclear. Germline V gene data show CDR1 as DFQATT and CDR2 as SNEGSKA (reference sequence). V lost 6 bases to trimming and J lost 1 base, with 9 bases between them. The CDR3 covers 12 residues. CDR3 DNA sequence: TGCAGTGCAATACCTATCCAAGAGACCCAGTACTTC. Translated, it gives CSAIPIQETQYF.

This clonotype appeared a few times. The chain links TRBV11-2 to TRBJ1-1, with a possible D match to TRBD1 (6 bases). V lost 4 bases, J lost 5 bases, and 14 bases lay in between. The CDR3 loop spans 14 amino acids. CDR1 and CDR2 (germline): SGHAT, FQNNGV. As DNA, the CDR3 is TGTGCCAGCAGCTGGGAGGGGGTGAGGACTGAAGCTTTCTTT. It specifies CASSWEGVRTEAFF. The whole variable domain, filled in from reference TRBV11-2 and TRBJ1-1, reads EAGVAQSPRYKIIEKRQSVAFWCNPISGHATLYWYQQILGQGPKLLIQFQNNGVVDDSQLPKDRFSAERLKGVDSTLKIQPAKLEDSAVYLCASSWEGVRTEAFFGQGTRLTVV.

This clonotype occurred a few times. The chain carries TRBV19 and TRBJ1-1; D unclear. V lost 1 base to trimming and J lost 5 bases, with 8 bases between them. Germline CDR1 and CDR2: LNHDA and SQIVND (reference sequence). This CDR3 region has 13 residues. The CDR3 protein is CASSIAKGTEAFF. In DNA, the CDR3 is TGTGCCAGTAGTATAGCGAAGGGAACTGAAGCTTTCTTT.

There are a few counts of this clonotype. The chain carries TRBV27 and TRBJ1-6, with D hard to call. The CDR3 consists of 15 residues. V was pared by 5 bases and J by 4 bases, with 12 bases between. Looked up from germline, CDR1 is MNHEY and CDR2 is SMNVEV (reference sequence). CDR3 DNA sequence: TGTGCCAGCAGTGTTGGCATAGAATATAATTCACCCCTCCACTTT. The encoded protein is CASSVGIEYNSPLHF.

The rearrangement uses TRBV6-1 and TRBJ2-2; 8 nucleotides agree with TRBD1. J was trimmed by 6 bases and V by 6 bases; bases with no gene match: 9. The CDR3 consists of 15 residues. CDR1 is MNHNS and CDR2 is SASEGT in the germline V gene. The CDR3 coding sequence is TGTGCCAGCAGCTTTGGGGCAGGGGGCTCCGGGGAGCTGTTTTTT. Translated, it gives CASSFGAGGSGELFF.

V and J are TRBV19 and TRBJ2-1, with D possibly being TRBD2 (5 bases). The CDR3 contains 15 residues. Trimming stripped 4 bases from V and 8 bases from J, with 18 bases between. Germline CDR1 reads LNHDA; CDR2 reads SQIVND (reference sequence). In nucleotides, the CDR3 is TGTGCCAGTAGTAGGGATCCATCAGGAGGCGATGAGCAGTTCTTC. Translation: CASSRDPSGGDEQFF.

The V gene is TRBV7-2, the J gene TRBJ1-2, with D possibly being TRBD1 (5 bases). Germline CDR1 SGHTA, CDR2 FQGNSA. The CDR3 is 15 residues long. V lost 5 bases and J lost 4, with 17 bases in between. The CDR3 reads CASSPASGPLYGYTF. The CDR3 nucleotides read TGTGCCAGCAGCCCAGCCTCGGGACCCCTCTATGGCTACACCTTC.

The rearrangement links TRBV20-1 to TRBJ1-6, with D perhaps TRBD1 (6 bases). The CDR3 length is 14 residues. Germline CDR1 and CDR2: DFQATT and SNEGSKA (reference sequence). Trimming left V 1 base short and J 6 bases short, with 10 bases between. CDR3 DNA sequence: TGCAGTGCTAGAGCCGGGGGCGGTAATTCACCCCTCCACTTT. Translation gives CSARAGGGNSPLHF.

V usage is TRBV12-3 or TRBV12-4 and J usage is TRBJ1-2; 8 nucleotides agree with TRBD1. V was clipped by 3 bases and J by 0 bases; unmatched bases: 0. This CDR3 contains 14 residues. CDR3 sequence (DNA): TGTGCCAGCAGTTTGACAGGGGCTAACTATGGCTACACCTTC. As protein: CASSLTGANYGYTF.

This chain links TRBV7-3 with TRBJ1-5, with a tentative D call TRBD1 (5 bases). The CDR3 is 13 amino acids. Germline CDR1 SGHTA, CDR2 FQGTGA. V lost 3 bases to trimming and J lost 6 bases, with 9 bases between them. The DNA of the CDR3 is TGTGCCAGCAGCTTTCAGGGTGGTCAGCCCCAGCATTTT. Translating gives CASSFQGGQPQHF.

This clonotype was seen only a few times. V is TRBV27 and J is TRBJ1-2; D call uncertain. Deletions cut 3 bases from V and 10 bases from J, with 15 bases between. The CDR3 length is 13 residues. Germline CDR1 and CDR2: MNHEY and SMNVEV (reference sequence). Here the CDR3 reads CASSFWSGSLYTF. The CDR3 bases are TGTGCCAGCAGTTTCTGGTCCGGGAGCCTCTACACCTTC.

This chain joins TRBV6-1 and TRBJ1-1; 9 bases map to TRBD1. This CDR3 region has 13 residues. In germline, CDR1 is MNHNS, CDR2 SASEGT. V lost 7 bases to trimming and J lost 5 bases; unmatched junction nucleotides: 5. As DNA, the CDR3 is TGTGCCAGCATCGGACAGGGGAGTACTGAAGCTTTCTTT. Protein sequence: CASIGQGSTEAFF.

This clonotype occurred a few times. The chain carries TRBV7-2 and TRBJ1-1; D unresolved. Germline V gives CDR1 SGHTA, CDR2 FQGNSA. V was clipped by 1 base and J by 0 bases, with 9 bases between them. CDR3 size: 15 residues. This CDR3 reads CASSLEDAVNTEAFF. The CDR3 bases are TGTGCCAGCAGCTTAGAGGATGCGGTGAACACTGAAGCTTTCTTT.

The CDR3 is CASTKEYGYTF. DNA for the CDR3: TGTGCCAGTACCAAGGAATATGGCTACACCTTC. The genes are TRBV19 and TRBJ1-2; no definite D call. The V and J ends lost 7 bases and 5 bases respectively, with 8 bases between them. Per germline, CDR1 LNHDA and CDR2 SQIVND (reference sequence). The CDR3 is 11 amino acids.

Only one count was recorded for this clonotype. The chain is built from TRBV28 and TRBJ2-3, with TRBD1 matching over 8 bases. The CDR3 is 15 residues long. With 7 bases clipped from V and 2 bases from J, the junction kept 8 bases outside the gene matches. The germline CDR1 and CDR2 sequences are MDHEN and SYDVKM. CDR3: CASTFRDRPTDTQYF. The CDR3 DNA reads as TGTGCCAGCACCTTCCGGGACAGGCCCACAGATACGCAGTATTTT.

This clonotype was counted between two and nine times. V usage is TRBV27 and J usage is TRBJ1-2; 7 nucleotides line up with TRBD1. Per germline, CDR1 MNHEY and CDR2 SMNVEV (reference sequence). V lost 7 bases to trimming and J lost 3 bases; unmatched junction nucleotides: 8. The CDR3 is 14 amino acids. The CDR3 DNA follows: TGTGCCAGCAATCCAGGGGGTTTGGACTATGGCTACACCTTC. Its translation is CASNPGGLDYGYTF.

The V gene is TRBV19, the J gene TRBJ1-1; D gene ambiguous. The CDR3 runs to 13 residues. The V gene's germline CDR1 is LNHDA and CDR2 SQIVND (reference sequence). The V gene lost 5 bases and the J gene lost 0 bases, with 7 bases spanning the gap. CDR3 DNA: TGTGCCAGTAGTGAACAGTTGAACACTGAAGCTTTCTTT. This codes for CASSEQLNTEAFF. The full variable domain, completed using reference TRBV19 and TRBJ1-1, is DGGITQSPKYLFRKEGQNVTLSCEQNLNHDAMYWYRQDPGQGLRLIYYSQIVNDFQKGDIAEGYSVSREKKESFPLTVTSAQKNPTAFYLCASSEQLNTEAFFGQGTRLTVV.

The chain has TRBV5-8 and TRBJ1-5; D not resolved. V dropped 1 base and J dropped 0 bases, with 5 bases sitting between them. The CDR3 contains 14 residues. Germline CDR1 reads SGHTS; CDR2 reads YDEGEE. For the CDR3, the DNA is TGTGCCAGCAGCTTGCTGGGTAGCAATCAGCCCCAGCATTTT. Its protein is CASSLLGSNQPQHF.

The CDR3 DNA reads TGTGCCAGCAGTCGACCGGGGACAGGGGTCGTCACTGAAGCTTTCTTT. This translates into CASSRPGTGVVTEAFF. The chain uses TRBV27 and TRBJ1-1; 10 bases fit TRBD1. Trimming cost V 5 bases and J 4 bases; bases outside gene matches: 10. From germline, CDR1 is MNHEY and CDR2 SMNVEV (reference sequence). The CDR3 extends over 16 amino acids.

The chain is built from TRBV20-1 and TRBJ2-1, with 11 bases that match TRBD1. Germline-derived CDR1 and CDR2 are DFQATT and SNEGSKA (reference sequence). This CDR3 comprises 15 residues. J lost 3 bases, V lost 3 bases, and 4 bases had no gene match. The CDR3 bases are TGCAGTGCTAGGTTAGGGACAGGGGGCTACAATGAGCAGTTCTTC. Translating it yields CSARLGTGGYNEQFF.

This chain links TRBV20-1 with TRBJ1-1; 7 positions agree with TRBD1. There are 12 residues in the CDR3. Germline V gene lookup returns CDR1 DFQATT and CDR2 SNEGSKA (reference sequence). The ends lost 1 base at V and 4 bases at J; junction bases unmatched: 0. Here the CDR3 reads CSARGDSTEAFF. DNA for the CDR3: TGCAGTGCTAGAGGGGACAGCACTGAAGCTTTCTTT.

The chain's CDR3 is CASSQELGQSFYGYTF. In nucleotides, the CDR3 is TGCGCCAGCAGCCAAGAACTCGGGCAGTCCTTCTATGGCTACACCTTC. The chain uses TRBV4-1 and TRBJ1-2; D is uncertain. Germline CDR1 and CDR2: MGHRA and YSYEKL. The CDR3 runs 16 residues. Between the trimmed V and J ends, which lost 0 bases and 4 bases, there was a span of 15 bases.

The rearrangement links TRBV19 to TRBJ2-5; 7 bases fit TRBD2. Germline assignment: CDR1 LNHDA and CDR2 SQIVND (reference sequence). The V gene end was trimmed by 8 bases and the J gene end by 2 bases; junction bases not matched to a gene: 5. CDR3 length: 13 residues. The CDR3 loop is CASRTSAQETQYF. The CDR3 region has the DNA TGTGCCAGTCGAACTAGCGCGCAAGAGACCCAGTACTTC.